This entry is about one T cell receptor (beta chain). Assay: immunoSEQ multiplex PCR; the TCRdb copy retains only in-frame clones and omits some. The sample shows 110,000 or so clones, approximately 80% of them seen only once. This specimen belongs to a study of blood T cell repertoires in COVID-19. Study context: The United States, Italy and Spain provided the acute and convalescent COVID-19 samples.

The material sequenced was peripheral blood. The source is a woman of 80 years or more with active or convalescent COVID-19.

CDR3 in amino acids: CASSYRYTQYF. The CDR3 bases are TGTGCCAGCAGTTATCGTTATACGCAGTATTTT. This chain links TRBV6-5 with TRBJ2-3, with D unresolved. V lost 3 bases, J lost 7 bases, and 5 bases lay in between. This CDR3 has 11 residues. Germline CDR1 MNHEY, CDR2 SVGAGI.